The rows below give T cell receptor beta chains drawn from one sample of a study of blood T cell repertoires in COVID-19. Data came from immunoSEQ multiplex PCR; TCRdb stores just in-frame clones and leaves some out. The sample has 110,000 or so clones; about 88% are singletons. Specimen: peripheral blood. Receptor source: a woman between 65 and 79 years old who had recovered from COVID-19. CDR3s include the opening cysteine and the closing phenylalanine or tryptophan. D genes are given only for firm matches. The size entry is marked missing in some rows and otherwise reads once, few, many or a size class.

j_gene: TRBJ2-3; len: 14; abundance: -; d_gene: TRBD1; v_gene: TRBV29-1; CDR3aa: CSSTGTGRTDTQYF; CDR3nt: TGCAGCTCGACCGGGACAGGGAGGACAGATACGCAGTATTTT
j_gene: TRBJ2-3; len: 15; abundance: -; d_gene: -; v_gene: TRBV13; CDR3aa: CASSPRPTAADTQYF; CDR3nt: TGTGCCAGCAGCCCGCGACCTACAGCGGCAGATACGCAGTATTTT
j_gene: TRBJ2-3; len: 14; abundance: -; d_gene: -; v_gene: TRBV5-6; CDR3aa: CASSRDGSTDTQYF; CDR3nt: TGTGCCAGCAGCCGAGACGGGAGCACAGATACGCAGTATTTT
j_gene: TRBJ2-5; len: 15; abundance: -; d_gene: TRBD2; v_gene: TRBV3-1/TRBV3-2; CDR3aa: CASSPTTSGQETQYF; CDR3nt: TGTGCCAGCAGCCCGACGACTAGCGGACAAGAGACCCAGTACTTC
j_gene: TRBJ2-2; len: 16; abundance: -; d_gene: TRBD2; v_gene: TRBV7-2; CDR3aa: CASSLRGGRMGGELFF; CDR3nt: TGTGCCAGCAGCTTACGGGGCGGGAGGATGGGCGGGGAGCTGTTTTTT
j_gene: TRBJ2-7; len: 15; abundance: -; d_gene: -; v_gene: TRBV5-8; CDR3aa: CASSLLRTLSYEQYF; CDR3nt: TGTGCCAGCAGCTTACTTCGGACTCTCTCCTACGAGCAGTACTTC
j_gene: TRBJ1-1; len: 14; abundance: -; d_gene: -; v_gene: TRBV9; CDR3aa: CASSGNPGRTEAFF; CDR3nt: TGTGCCAGCAGCGGAAACCCAGGGAGGACTGAAGCTTTCTTT
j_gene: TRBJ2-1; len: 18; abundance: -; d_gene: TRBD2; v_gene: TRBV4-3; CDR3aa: CASSQGSGGEGSYNEQFF; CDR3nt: TGCGCCAGCAGCCAAGGTTCGGGAGGGGAGGGCTCCTACAATGAGCAGTTCTTC
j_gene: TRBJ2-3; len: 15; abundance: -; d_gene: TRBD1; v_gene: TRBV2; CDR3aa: CASSRQGARTDTQYF; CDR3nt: TGTGCCAGCAGTCGCCAGGGGGCGCGCACAGATACGCAGTATTTT
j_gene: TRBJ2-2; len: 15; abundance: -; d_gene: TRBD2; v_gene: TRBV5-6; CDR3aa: CASGTLAVNTGELFF; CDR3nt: TGTGCCAGCGGCACACTAGCGGTGAACACCGGGGAGCTGTTTTTT
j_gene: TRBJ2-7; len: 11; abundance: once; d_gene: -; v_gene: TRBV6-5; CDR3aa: CAHSGGYEQYF; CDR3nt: TGTGCCCATAGTGGGGGGTACGAGCAGTACTTC
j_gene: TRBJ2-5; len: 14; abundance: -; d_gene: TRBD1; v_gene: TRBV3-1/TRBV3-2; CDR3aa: CASLRQGLPATQYF; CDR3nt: TGTGCCAGCCTCCGACAGGGGTTGCCGGCGACCCAGTACTTC
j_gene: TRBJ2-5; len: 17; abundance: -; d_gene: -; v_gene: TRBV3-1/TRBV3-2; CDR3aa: CASSQDLTGSESETQYF; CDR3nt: TGTGCCAGCAGCCAAGATCTGACGGGTTCGGAGTCAGAGACCCAGTACTTC
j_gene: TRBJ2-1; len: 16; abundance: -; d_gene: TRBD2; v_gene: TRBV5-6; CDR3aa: CASSPNGLAGYDEQFF; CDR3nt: TGTGCCAGCAGCCCGAACGGACTAGCGGGGTACGATGAGCAGTTCTTC
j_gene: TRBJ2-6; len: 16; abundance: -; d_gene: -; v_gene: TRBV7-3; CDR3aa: CASSPTRSSGANVLTF; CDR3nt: TGTGCCAGCAGCCCCACCCGGTCAAGTGGGGCCAACGTCCTGACTTTC